This is a list of T cell receptor beta chains from one sample in a study of blood T cell repertoires in COVID-19. TCRdb's copy holds only in-frame clones and misses some; the assay was immunoSEQ multiplex PCR. The repertoire holds about 70,000 clones, about 81% seen once, with 15% to 19% in the top ten. The material sequenced was peripheral blood. The receptors originated from a man older than 75 with acute or convalescent COVID-19. Both conserved end residues are trimmed from each CDR3. Each record gives: CDR3 length, V gene, J gene, CDR3 protein.

CDR3 length: 17; V gene: TRBV18; J gene: TRBJ2-5; CDR3 protein: ASSQETGGSSGVLATQY
CDR3 length: 13; V gene: TRBV4-1; J gene: TRBJ2-7; CDR3 protein: ASSQGLRGSGEQY
CDR3 length: 10; V gene: TRBV6-1; J gene: TRBJ2-3; CDR3 protein: ASSERPRAQY
CDR3 length: 12; V gene: TRBV10-3; J gene: TRBJ1-2; CDR3 protein: AILPGQGASGYT
CDR3 length: 14; V gene: TRBV29-1; J gene: TRBJ2-3; CDR3 protein: SVPWASGPSTDTQY
CDR3 length: 12; V gene: TRBV5-1; J gene: TRBJ2-3; CDR3 protein: ASNLAGGADTQY
CDR3 length: 11; V gene: TRBV12-3/TRBV12-4; J gene: TRBJ1-1; CDR3 protein: ASRLQRNTEAF
CDR3 length: 14; V gene: TRBV5-1; J gene: TRBJ1-4; CDR3 protein: ASSSQGRGSNEKLF
CDR3 length: 13; V gene: TRBV18; J gene: TRBJ2-1; CDR3 protein: ASSPGTSGNNEQF
CDR3 length: 10; V gene: TRBV19; J gene: TRBJ1-2; CDR3 protein: ASRGLDYGYT
CDR3 length: 13; V gene: TRBV5-1; J gene: TRBJ1-5; CDR3 protein: ASSSGELSNQPQH
CDR3 length: 12; V gene: TRBV6-4; J gene: TRBJ1-2; CDR3 protein: ASSARQRLYGYT
CDR3 length: 13; V gene: TRBV5-1; J gene: TRBJ1-4; CDR3 protein: ASSQAGVSDEKLF
CDR3 length: 10; V gene: TRBV5-6; J gene: TRBJ2-7; CDR3 protein: ASSKTGGEQY
CDR3 length: 15; V gene: TRBV9; J gene: TRBJ2-1; CDR3 protein: ASSPRGSGSSYNEQF
CDR3 length: 15; V gene: TRBV7-2; J gene: TRBJ1-5; CDR3 protein: ASSYGAVTYSNQPQH
CDR3 length: 16; V gene: TRBV5-4; J gene: TRBJ2-7; CDR3 protein: ASSPGGVVTSGRRVQY
CDR3 length: 11; V gene: TRBV6-6; J gene: TRBJ2-5; CDR3 protein: ASSSPPGETQY
CDR3 length: 12; V gene: TRBV28; J gene: TRBJ1-1; CDR3 protein: ASIKESVGTEAF
CDR3 length: 14; V gene: TRBV7-7; J gene: TRBJ2-2; CDR3 protein: ASSLELGRDTGELF
CDR3 length: 11; V gene: TRBV6-5; J gene: TRBJ2-7; CDR3 protein: ASKLAGGAEQY
CDR3 length: 12; V gene: TRBV7-6; J gene: TRBJ2-1; CDR3 protein: ASSPRASYNEQF
CDR3 length: 15; V gene: TRBV5-4; J gene: TRBJ2-2; CDR3 protein: ASSPKLGSGYTGELF
CDR3 length: 12; V gene: TRBV20-1; J gene: TRBJ1-4; CDR3 protein: SASPAGRGEKLF
CDR3 length: 14; V gene: TRBV7-9; J gene: TRBJ2-7; CDR3 protein: ASSLNSRGGFDEQY
CDR3 length: 15; V gene: TRBV11-2; J gene: TRBJ2-3; CDR3 protein: ASSLAGRTSASSPQY
CDR3 length: 13; V gene: TRBV27; J gene: TRBJ2-2; CDR3 protein: ASSQRREYTGELF
CDR3 length: 13; V gene: TRBV27; J gene: TRBJ2-7; CDR3 protein: ASSSVDRDGVEQY
CDR3 length: 14; V gene: TRBV25-1; J gene: TRBJ2-1; CDR3 protein: ASSSTIGGPYNEQF